The 26 T cell receptor beta chains below come from one sample, sequenced in a study of T cells in localized non-small cell lung cancer. Using immunoSEQ multiplex PCR, the repertoire was profiled, and TCRdb retains in-frame clones only, with some absent. The sample comprises around 100,000 clones, 87% of which are singletons, and more than 14% rests with the top ten. Source: peripheral blood, taken before any cancer treatment. The receptor set was obtained from a man aged 35 to 69 with stage I squamous cell lung carcinoma.

V is TRBV6-5 and J is TRBJ2-7, with 9 bases lining up with TRBD1. The CDR3 consists of 14 residues. The V gene's germline CDR1 is MNHEY and CDR2 SVGAGI. With V trimmed by 2 bases and J by 6 bases, 5 bases remained unmatched. The CDR3 DNA reads as TGTGCCAGCAGTTACATGGGACAGGGTGGCGAGCAGTACTTC. Encoded protein: CASSYMGQGGEQYF.

CDR3 residues: CASWTTGMGTEAFF. CDR3 coding DNA: TGTGCCAGCTGGACCACAGGGATGGGCACTGAAGCTTTCTTT. This chain links TRBV7-9 with TRBJ1-1, with D perhaps matching TRBD1 (6 bases). This CDR3 is 14 amino acids long. Looked up from germline, CDR1 is SEHNR and CDR2 is FQNEAQ (reference sequence). V was shortened by 8 bases and J by 4 bases, with 17 bases between the two germline ends.

Here the CDR3 DNA reads TGTGCCAGCAGCGTAGGGGAAGGGAGTCCCCGCGAGCAGTACTTC. This encodes CASSVGEGSPREQYF. V gene TRBV9 combines with J gene TRBJ2-7; D is perhaps TRBD2 (5 bases). The germline gives CDR1 SGDLS, CDR2 YYNGEE. There are 15 residues in the CDR3. The V gene lost 0 bases and the J gene lost 6 bases, with 16 bases spanning the gap.

V usage is TRBV7-7 and J usage is TRBJ2-7; 11 nucleotides match TRBD1. The V gene end was trimmed by 5 bases and the J gene end by 1 base; junction bases not matched to a gene: 4. The CDR3 is made up of 15 amino acids. Germline V lookup: CDR1 SSHAT, CDR2 FNYEAQ (reference sequence). CDR3 protein: CASSLGTGGSYEQYF. The CDR3 DNA is TGTGCCAGCAGCCTGGGGACAGGGGGGTCCTACGAGCAGTACTTC.

The rearrangement joins TRBV4-1 to TRBJ1-2, with D possibly being TRBD1 (6 bases). The V end lost 4 bases, the J end lost 3 bases, and 15 bases lay between the germline ends. The CDR3 covers 15 residues. Germline CDR1 reads MGHRA; CDR2 reads YSYEKL. As DNA, the CDR3 is TGCGCCAGCAGCCTTCGAGCGGACAGCTACTATGGCTACACCTTC. Translation: CASSLRADSYYGYTF.

V and J are TRBV18 and TRBJ2-5; D is ambiguous. The germline gives CDR1 KGHSH, CDR2 LQKENI. The CDR3 totals 14 residues. Deletions cut 4 bases from V and 4 bases from J, with 13 bases between. CDR3 sequence (DNA): TGTGCCAGCTCACAGGGTTCGGAGAGAGAGACCCAGTACTTC. Translating gives CASSQGSERETQYF.

The CDR3 nucleotides read TGTGCCAGCAGCTTAATGACAGGGGGCCCCTACGAGCAGTACTTC. Amino acids: CASSLMTGGPYEQYF. The chain combines TRBV13 with TRBJ2-7, with TRBD1 matching over 10 bases. Germline CDR1 PRHDT, CDR2 FYEKMQ (reference sequence). This CDR3 has 15 residues. V trimming: 2 bases; J trimming: 2 bases; junction bases outside the gene matches: 3.

The chain uses TRBV5-1 and TRBJ2-2; D gene uncertain. The ends were cut back, 4 bases at V and 4 bases at J, with 8 bases in the middle. Germline loops: CDR1 SGHRS, CDR2 YFSETQ. The CDR3 contains 13 residues. CDR3 residues: CASSTGATGELFF. The CDR3 coding sequence is TGCGCCAGCAGCACTGGAGCCACCGGGGAGCTGTTTTTT.

This sequence joins TRBV7-9 and TRBJ1-4, with D possibly matching TRBD1 (6 bases). The CDR3 spans 18 residues. Trimming took off 5 bases at V and 8 bases at J, with 27 bases between the two ends. The V gene's germline CDR1 is SEHNR and CDR2 FQNEAQ (reference sequence). CDR3: CASSPSLPGRGTNEKLFF. As DNA, the CDR3 is TGTGCCAGCAGCCCGAGCCTACCAGGACGCGGGACAAACGAAAAACTGTTTTTT.

The V gene is TRBV10-1, the J gene TRBJ2-2, with D possibly TRBD1 on 6 matching bases. This CDR3 spans 17 amino acids. The V and J ends lost 3 bases and 1 base respectively, with 15 bases between them. Germline CDR1 WNHNN, CDR2 SYGVQD (reference sequence). The CDR3: CASSEILTTGNTGELFF. The CDR3 DNA reads TGCGCCAGCAGTGAAATCCTCACGACAGGGAACACCGGGGAGCTGTTTTTT.

The V gene is TRBV7-9, the J gene TRBJ1-1, with TRBD1 identical over 8 bases. Per germline, CDR1 SEHNR and CDR2 FQNEAQ (reference sequence). The V gene end was trimmed by 5 bases and the J gene end by 3 bases; junction bases not matched to a gene: 8. The CDR3 runs 15 residues. CDR3 in DNA: TGTGCCAGCAGCCCTCGGACAGGGAGTGACACTGAAGCTTTCTTT. Amino acid sequence: CASSPRTGSDTEAFF.

The genes are TRBV2 and TRBJ2-7; 9 positions match TRBD1. Germline CDR1 reads SNHLY; CDR2 reads FYNNEI. J gave up 5 bases and V 5 bases, and 10 bases lay outside the gene matches. The CDR3 is made up of 15 amino acids. CDR3 in amino acids: CASSKRRDRDHEQYF. In DNA form, the CDR3 reads TGTGCCAGCAGTAAAAGGAGGGACAGGGATCACGAGCAGTACTTC. Full variable domain (remainder filled in from reference TRBV2 and TRBJ2-7): EPEVTQTPSHQVTQMGQEVILRCVPISNHLYFYWYRQILGQKVEFLVSFYNNEISEKSEIFDDQFSVERPDGSNFTLKIRSTKLEDSAMYFCASSKRRDRDHEQYFGPGTRLTVT.

A word on this clone: The junction departs from the called germline gene at one end, perhaps through a read error. V is TRBV4-1 and J is TRBJ2-2; TRBD2 aligns across 8 bases. Germline loops: CDR1 MGHRA, CDR2 YSYEKL. This CDR3 has 16 residues. This CDR3 reads CASSKERAGGAGELFF. CDR3 nucleotide sequence: TGCGCCAGCAGCAAAGAGAGGGCGGGGGGCGCCGGGGAGCTGTTTTTT.

About this clone: Other DNA sequences in the same sample also yield this CDR3. The chain is built from TRBV5-1 and TRBJ1-1, with TRBD1 identical over 8 bases. The CDR3 is 14 residues long. V lost 2 bases, J lost 1 base, and 1 base stayed unmatched. CDR1 SGHRS and CDR2 YFSETQ come from the germline V gene. This CDR3 is CASSLQGGNTEAFF. CDR3 coding DNA: TGCGCCAGCAGCTTACAGGGGGGGAACACTGAAGCTTTCTTT.

V usage is TRBV28 and J usage is TRBJ1-1; no clear D gene. Trimming stripped 1 base from V and 2 bases from J, with 20 bases between. The CDR3 totals 18 residues. Germline CDR1 and CDR2: MDHEN and SYDVKM. This chain's CDR3 is CASSLLDLATRNNTEAFF. CDR3 bases: TGTGCCAGCAGTTTATTGGATTTGGCCACACGCAATAACACTGAAGCTTTCTTT.

The chain is built from TRBV15 and TRBJ2-7; tentatively, D is TRBD1 or TRBD2 (5 bases each). Trimming removed 0 bases from V and 1 base from J, with 13 bases in between. Germline loops: CDR1 LNHNV, CDR2 YYDKDF (reference sequence). This CDR3 is 16 amino acids long. The CDR3 region is CATSRDRLSGSYEQYF. DNA for the CDR3: TGTGCCACCAGCAGAGATCGACTATCAGGGTCCTACGAGCAGTACTTC.

The J gene is TRBJ1-1, the V gene TRBV2; D ambiguous. The CDR3 has 14 amino acids. V was pared by 3 bases and J by 5 bases, with 13 bases between. Germline values: CDR1 SNHLY, CDR2 FYNNEI. CDR3 loop: CASSEWGMETEAFF. Written as DNA, the CDR3 is TGTGCCAGCAGTGAGTGGGGAATGGAAACTGAAGCTTTCTTT.

The rearrangement links TRBV5-4 to TRBJ1-1; D gene ambiguous. Trimming pared 4 bases from V and 2 bases from J, leaving 12 bases between. Germline CDR1 reads SGHNT; CDR2 reads YYREEE (reference sequence). The CDR3 runs 14 residues. The CDR3 region has the DNA TGTGCCAGCAGCCCTGATACACCCAACACTGAAGCTTTCTTT. The encoded protein is CASSPDTPNTEAFF.

This clone was found a few times. The DNA of the CDR3 is TGTGCCAGCTCACCTTTACCGGGACAGGGGAACTCTGGAAACACCATATATTTT. Protein: CASSPLPGQGNSGNTIYF. This sequence joins TRBV18 and TRBJ1-3; 10 bases fit TRBD1. This CDR3 contains 18 residues. Germline assignment: CDR1 KGHSH and CDR2 LQKENI. V trimming: 3 bases; J trimming: 0 bases; junction bases outside the gene matches: 8.

CDR3 residues: CASGFGETQYF. The CDR3 DNA follows: TGTGCTAGTGGTTTTGGAGAGACCCAGTACTTC. The V gene is TRBV12-5, the J gene TRBJ2-5; D call uncertain. The ends were cut back, 3 bases at V and 4 bases at J, with 3 bases in the middle. Germline V gives CDR1 LGHNT, CDR2 FRNRAP. CDR3 length: 11 residues.

The chain links TRBV15 to TRBJ1-5, with a possible D match to TRBD1 (5 bases). Germline CDR1 LNHNV, CDR2 YYDKDF (reference sequence). This CDR3 spans 14 amino acids. Trimming stripped 1 base from V and 5 bases from J, with 9 bases between. The DNA for the CDR3 is TGTGCCACCAGCAGAGTCAGGGTCGATCAGCCCCAGCATTTT. Protein: CATSRVRVDQPQHF.

This chain uses TRBV10-3 with TRBJ1-1; TRBD1 agrees at 7 bases. The germline CDR1 and CDR2 sequences are ENHRY and SYGVKD. V was pared by 0 bases and J by 11 bases, with 15 bases of the junction left unmatched. The CDR3 is 16 residues long. CDR3 protein: CAISESYGTGVRQAFF. In DNA form, the CDR3 reads TGTGCCATCAGTGAGTCGTATGGCACAGGGGTCCGTCAGGCTTTCTTT.

This chain links TRBV29-1 with TRBJ2-1; unclear D gene. CDR1 is SQVTM and CDR2 is ANQGSEA in the germline V gene. V was cut by 7 bases and J by 0 bases, with 13 bases left in between. The CDR3 is 14 residues long. CDR3 bases: TGCAGCGGAACTTCCGCGAGCTCCTACAATGAGCAGTTCTTC. Its translation: CSGTSASSYNEQFF.

The V and J genes are TRBV27 and TRBJ1-2; 7 bases map to TRBD1. Germline loops: CDR1 MNHEY, CDR2 SMNVEV (reference sequence). CDR3 length equals 14 residues. The V and J ends lost 5 bases and 0 bases, in that order; junction bases with no gene match: 3. CDR3 DNA sequence: TGTGCCAGCAGTACCGGGACAGCTAACTATGGCTACACCTTC. Translation: CASSTGTANYGYTF.

CDR3 nucleotide sequence: TGTGCCAGCAGCGTAGCTAGCCGCCAAGAGACCCAGTACTTC. This sequence encodes CASSVASRQETQYF. This chain links TRBV9 with TRBJ2-5; tentative D call: TRBD2 (5 bases). Germline lookup yields CDR1 SGDLS and CDR2 YYNGEE. Trimming removed 0 bases at V and 1 base at J, with 7 bases between. CDR3 length equals 14 residues.

The rearrangement joins TRBV5-1 to TRBJ1-1; maybe TRBD1 (5 bases). This CDR3 region has 14 residues. CDR1 is SGHRS and CDR2 is YFSETQ in the germline V gene. V dropped 4 bases and J dropped 1 base, with 11 bases sitting between them. CDR3 residues: CASSRDSQNTEAFF. DNA for the CDR3: TGCGCCAGCAGCCGAGACAGTCAGAACACTGAAGCTTTCTTT. Full variable domain (remainder filled in from reference TRBV5-1 and TRBJ1-1): KAGVTQTPRYLIKTRGQQVTLSCSPISGHRSVSWYQQTPGQGLQFLFEYFSETQRNKGNFPGRFSGRQFSNSRSEMNVSTLELGDSALYLCASSRDSQNTEAFFGQGTRLTVV.